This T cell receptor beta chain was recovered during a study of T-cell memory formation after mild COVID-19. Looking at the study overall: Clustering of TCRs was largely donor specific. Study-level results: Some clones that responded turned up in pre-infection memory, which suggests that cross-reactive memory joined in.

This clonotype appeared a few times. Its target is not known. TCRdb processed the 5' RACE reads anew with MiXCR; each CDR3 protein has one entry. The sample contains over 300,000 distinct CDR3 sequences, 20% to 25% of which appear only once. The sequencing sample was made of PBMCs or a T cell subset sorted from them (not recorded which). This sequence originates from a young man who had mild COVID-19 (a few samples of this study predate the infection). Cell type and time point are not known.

In nucleotides, the CDR3 is TGTGCCAGCAGCCACCAGGGGGGAGAGACCCAGTACTTC. Protein product: CASSHQGGETQYF. This chain uses TRBV5-6 with TRBJ2-5; D may be TRBD1 (7 bases). The CDR3 has 13 residues. The V end was cut by 4 bases, the J end by 4 bases, with 11 bases between. Germline V gene data show CDR1 as SGHDT and CDR2 as YYEEEE.